Listed below are T cell receptor beta chains from one sample, sequenced in a study of cytomegalovirus exposure and HLA in healthy donors. Some clones are missing from TCRdb's copy, which holds only in-frame ones; the method was immunoSEQ multiplex PCR. The sample records about 150,000 clones, roughly 85% being singletons. Sequencing was carried out using PBMCs. These receptors were obtained from a man aged 30 to 39 in good health and CMV-seropositive. Both conserved end residues are part of each CDR3. The D gene is left open where the match is weak. Only part of the rows carry a size: once, few, many, or a class if the clone is expanded.

cdr3_nt cdr3_aa j_call v_call d_call clone_size
TGCGCCAGCACCTACTTGGCGGGAGGCGACACAGATACGCAGTATTTT CASTYLAGGDTDTQYF TRBJ2-3 TRBV5-1 TRBD2 -
TGTGCCAGCCTGGACAGGGCTTCCTACGAGCAGTACTTC CASLDRASYEQYF TRBJ2-7 TRBV25-1 TRBD1 few
TGTGCCGTTCGACAGGAGACGAACACTGAAGCTTTCTTT CAVRQETNTEAFF TRBJ1-1 TRBV6-5 - -
TGCAGCGTTGAGGGACAGATGAACACTGAAGCTTTCTTT CSVEGQMNTEAFF TRBJ1-1 TRBV29-1 TRBD1 -
TGTTCCAGCAGCTTGTCCCCGGCTGAAGCTTTCTTT CSSSLSPAEAFF TRBJ1-1 TRBV7-9 - -
TGCGCCAGCAGCGGGGGAGGACAGGGGGCCATCGAGCAGTACTTC CASSGGGQGAIEQYF TRBJ2-7 TRBV5-1 TRBD1 -
TGTGCCATCAGCTTAGACCTAGCGCGAAGCTCAGAGCAGTACTTC CAISLDLARSSEQYF TRBJ2-7 TRBV10-3 - -
TGTGCCTGGAGCAGGTCTTTAGGACAGGGGAAACATGGCTACACCTTC CAWSRSLGQGKHGYTF TRBJ1-2 TRBV30 TRBD1 -
TGCGCCAGCAGCCAAGTGTGGCTAGCGGGAGTGGCAGATACGCAGTATTTT CASSQVWLAGVADTQYF TRBJ2-3 TRBV4-1 TRBD2 -
TGCGCCAGCAGCCAAATACGTACAGGAATGAACACTGAAGCTTTCTTT CASSQIRTGMNTEAFF TRBJ1-1 TRBV4-1 - -
TGTGCCAGCAGCACAGGACAGGGGGCTGGTCAGCCCCAGCATTTT CASSTGQGAGQPQHF TRBJ1-5 TRBV7-2 TRBD1 -
TGTGCCAGCGTAATTCGGGACAGGGGTGAGGGGACCCAGTACTTC CASVIRDRGEGTQYF TRBJ2-5 TRBV2 TRBD1 -
TGCGCCAGCAGCCATGGGACTAGCGGGAGAGGCGAGCAGTTCTTC CASSHGTSGRGEQFF TRBJ2-1 TRBV4-1 TRBD2 -
TGTGCCAGCAGTGGAGGTGGAGGGGGCGGCAACTATGGCTACACCTTC CASSGGGGGGNYGYTF TRBJ1-2 TRBV2 TRBD1 -
TGTGCCAGCAGTACGGACAGAACTAATGAAAAACTGTTTTTT CASSTDRTNEKLFF TRBJ1-4 TRBV6-6 - -
TGTGCCAGCAGCTATACTCTTGCGGGGGGCACTGAAGCTTTCTTT CASSYTLAGGTEAFF TRBJ1-1 TRBV11-2 - -
TGTGCCAGTAGTATTTATTACAGGCCGAATGAAAAACTGTTTTTT CASSIYYRPNEKLFF TRBJ1-4 TRBV19 - -
TGCGCCAGCAGCCGAACCGGGACAGGGAACTCTGGAAACACCATATATTTT CASSRTGTGNSGNTIYF TRBJ1-3 TRBV5-1 TRBD1 once
TGTGCCAGTTTAGCGGGAATGAACACCGGGGAGCTGTTTTTT CASLAGMNTGELFF TRBJ2-2 TRBV14 TRBD2 -
TGTGCCAGCAGCGATCGTAGGGGAGCCAAAAACATTCAGTACTTC CASSDRRGAKNIQYF TRBJ2-4 TRBV13 - once
TGTGCCAGCAGCTTAGATAGGGCGGGCTACGAGCAGTACTTC CASSLDRAGYEQYF TRBJ2-7 TRBV11-2 - -
TGCGCCAGCAGCTTAACGGGGGGCTCTGGGGCCAACGTCCTGACTTTC CASSLTGGSGANVLTF TRBJ2-6 TRBV5-1 TRBD2 -
TGTGCCAGCAGCCTTGACAGGGTAAAAGAGACCCAGTACTTC CASSLDRVKETQYF TRBJ2-5 TRBV11-3 TRBD1 -
TGTGCCAGCAGCTTCGGAGCGGGAGGGCCGGTATACAATGAGCAGTTCTTC CASSFGAGGPVYNEQFF TRBJ2-1 TRBV7-9 TRBD2 -
TGTGCCAGCAGTTTAAGCCCCAACTATGGCTACACCTTC CASSLSPNYGYTF TRBJ1-2 TRBV28 - -
TGTGCCAGCACCGGAGGGTGGGGTTACGGCGAGCAGTACTTC CASTGGWGYGEQYF TRBJ2-7 TRBV6-1 - -
TGTGCCAGTAGTATAGAGGGGACTAGCGGGTGGGAGACCCAGTACTTC CASSIEGTSGWETQYF TRBJ2-5 TRBV19 TRBD2 once
TGTGCCAGCTCCGCGGGAGTAGAGGACAATGAGCAGTTCTTC CASSAGVEDNEQFF TRBJ2-1 TRBV18 TRBD2 -
TGTGCCAGTAACCTCACTCCGGGACAGGGTTTCGGTGGCTACACCTTC CASNLTPGQGFGGYTF TRBJ1-2 TRBV19 TRBD1 -
TGTGCCAGCGCGCAACAGGGTGGACAAGAGACCCAGTACTTC CASAQQGGQETQYF TRBJ2-5 TRBV18 - -
TGCGCCAGCAGCCAAGATGGCCAGGGGGATCAGCCCCAGCATTTT CASSQDGQGDQPQHF TRBJ1-5 TRBV4-3 TRBD1 few
TGTGCCAGCAGCTTAGGGACAGGTCCTTACGAGCAGTACTTC CASSLGTGPYEQYF TRBJ2-7 TRBV5-6 TRBD1 -
TGTGCCAGCAGCGCCCGGACTAGCGGAGAGACCCAGTACTTC CASSARTSGETQYF TRBJ2-5 TRBV7-9 TRBD2 -
TGTGCCAGTACCGGGACTAGATCACCCAATGAGCAGTTCTTC CASTGTRSPNEQFF TRBJ2-1 TRBV6-1 TRBD2 -
TGTGCCAGCAGCCAGGACAGAGGTGCCATTCAGTACTTC CASSQDRGAIQYF TRBJ2-4 TRBV14 - once
TGTGCCAGCAGTCTGCAGGGGGCGTTGAATGAGCAGTTCTTC CASSLQGALNEQFF TRBJ2-1 TRBV2 TRBD1 -
TGTGCCAGCACCGGACAGGGGAACACTGAAGCTTTCTTT CASTGQGNTEAFF TRBJ1-1 TRBV9 TRBD1 once
TGCGCCAGCAGCCTACAGGGTGGGGATACGCAGTATTTT CASSLQGGDTQYF TRBJ2-3 TRBV5-1 - -
TGTGCAAGTCGCTTAGGGGCAGTGAACACTGAAGCTTTCTTT CASRLGAVNTEAFF TRBJ1-1 TRBV12-2 - -
TGTGCCAGCAGCGTAGGACTAGCAGACAATGAGCAGTTCTTC CASSVGLADNEQFF TRBJ2-1 TRBV9 TRBD2 -
TGTGCCAGCAGCCCTCGACAGGGGATGGATGGCTACACCTTC CASSPRQGMDGYTF TRBJ1-2 TRBV7-3 TRBD1 -
TGTGCCAGCAGCGTAGAGGACAGCTTATCCTACAATGAGCAGTTCTTC CASSVEDSLSYNEQFF TRBJ2-1 TRBV9 - -
TGTGCCAGCAGCGAAGGACAGGTAGGGGACTACGAGCAGTACTTC CASSEGQVGDYEQYF TRBJ2-7 TRBV9 TRBD1 -
TGTGCCAGCAGCCAAAGCCAAGCGGGAGGGCCAGGAGATACGCAGTATTTT CASSQSQAGGPGDTQYF TRBJ2-3 TRBV4-2 TRBD2 -
TGTGCCAGCTCACCTAGCAGAGGTGATACGCAGTATTTT CASSPSRGDTQYF TRBJ2-3 TRBV18 - -
TGCGCCAGCAGCCCGGACAGGACTAATGAAAAACTGTTTTTT CASSPDRTNEKLFF TRBJ1-4 TRBV4-3 TRBD1 -
TGTGCCAGTACTTGGGTGGCGGGGGCGAACACTGAAGCTTTCTTT CASTWVAGANTEAFF TRBJ1-1 TRBV19 - -
TGTGCCAGCAGCTTAGGGGCGCTCCGCGAGCAGTACTTC CASSLGALREQYF TRBJ2-7 TRBV7-2 - -
TGTGCCAGCAGTGACGGGGGGACAGGGGGATACGAGCAGTACTTC CASSDGGTGGYEQYF TRBJ2-7 TRBV25-1 TRBD1 -
TGTGCCAGCAGCTTACAACTCGCTCAGCGCCTCCTCGCCAATGAGCAGTTCTTC CASSLQLAQRLLANEQFF TRBJ2-1 TRBV7-2 - -
TGCGCCAGCAGCTTGGCCCAGGGTTCTGGAAACACCATATATTTT CASSLAQGSGNTIYF TRBJ1-3 TRBV5-1 - -
TGTTCCAGCAGCCGCTACGCGGGTGGTGGCTACACCTTC CSSSRYAGGGYTF TRBJ1-2 TRBV7-9 - few
TGTGCCAGCAGCTTAGCGGGAGGGAAAGAGACCCAGTACTTC CASSLAGGKETQYF TRBJ2-5 TRBV13 TRBD2 once
TGTGCCAGCAGCTCCGGGACTAGCGGGAGGGCCCGTAATGAGCAGTTCTTC CASSSGTSGRARNEQFF TRBJ2-1 TRBV25-1 TRBD2 -